The sequence of this T cell receptor (beta chain) was determined in a study of blood T cell repertoires in COVID-19. Study summary: COVID-19 samples collected from the United States, Italy and Spain covered acute and convalescent phases. Sample material is recorded as cDNA or gDNA derived from T cells, B-cell-depleted T cells, or PBMCs.

The CDR3 covers 15 residues. Germline assignment: CDR1 LNHDA and CDR2 SQIVND (reference sequence). V shed 4 bases and J shed 6 bases, with 19 bases lying between them. Produced via immunoSEQ multiplex PCR; TCRdb's table is partial and in-frame only. The sample contains about 34,000 clones, over 85% of which appear only once. This clonotype originated in a human donor in a cohort sampled during active COVID-19. The chain joins TRBV19 to TRBJ2-7; possibly TRBD1 for D (6 bases). The sequenced sample was peripheral blood. The CDR3 DNA reads as TGTGCCAGTAGTACCCCGGGCAGGGGCATAGGCGAGCAGTACTTC. Protein sequence: CASSTPGRGIGEQYF.